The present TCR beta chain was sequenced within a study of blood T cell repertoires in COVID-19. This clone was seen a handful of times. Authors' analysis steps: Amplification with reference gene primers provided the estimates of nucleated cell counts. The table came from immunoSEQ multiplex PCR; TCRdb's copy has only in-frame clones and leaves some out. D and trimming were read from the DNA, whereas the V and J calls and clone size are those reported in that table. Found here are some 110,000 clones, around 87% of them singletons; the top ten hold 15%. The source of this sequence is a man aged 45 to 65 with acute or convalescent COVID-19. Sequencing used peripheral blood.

The CDR3 region has the DNA TGTGCCAGCAGTGTACAGGGTTACGAGCAGTACTTC. Encoded protein: CASSVQGYEQYF. The chain uses TRBV25-1 and TRBJ2-7; D may be TRBD1 (6 bases). The CDR3 runs to 12 residues. Germline V gene sequence: CDR1 MGHDK, CDR2 SYGVNS. The V gene lost 4 bases and the J gene lost 4 bases, with 8 bases spanning the gap.